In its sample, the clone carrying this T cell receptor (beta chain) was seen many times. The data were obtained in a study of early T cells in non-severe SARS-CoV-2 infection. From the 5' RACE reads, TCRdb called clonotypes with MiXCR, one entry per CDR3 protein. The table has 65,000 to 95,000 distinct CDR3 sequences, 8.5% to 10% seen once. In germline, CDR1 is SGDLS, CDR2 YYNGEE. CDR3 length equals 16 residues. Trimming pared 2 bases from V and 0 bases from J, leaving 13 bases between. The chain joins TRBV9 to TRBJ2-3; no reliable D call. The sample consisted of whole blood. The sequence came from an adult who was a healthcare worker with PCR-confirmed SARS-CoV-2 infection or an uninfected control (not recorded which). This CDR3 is CASSVGLTSSTDTQYF. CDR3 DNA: TGTGCCAGCAGCGTGGGCTTGACATCTAGCACAGATACGCAGTATTTT.